These 11 T cell receptor beta chains originate from one sample sequenced in a study of blood T cell repertoires in COVID-19. Profiled with immunoSEQ multiplex PCR; TCRdb holds only in-frame clones, not every one. The data show fewer than 300,000 clones, with 86% seen just once and more than 10% held by the top ten. Sequencing used peripheral blood. The origin of the receptors is a young woman with COVID-19, enrolled during active disease.

This chain joins TRBV7-8 and TRBJ2-7; 12 bases map to TRBD1. The germline gives CDR1 SGHVS, CDR2 FQNEAQ. There are 15 residues in the CDR3. The trim removed 2 bases at V and 7 bases at J, leaving 6 bases unmatched. The CDR3 reads CASSLPGQGAQEQYF. DNA of the CDR3: TGTGCCAGCAGCTTACCGGGACAGGGGGCACAAGAGCAGTACTTC.

In this sample, this clone turned up many times. CDR3 sequence reads: CASSLAGTSMGEQFF. Here the CDR3 DNA reads TGTGCCAGCAGCTTAGCGGGGACTAGCATGGGTGAGCAGTTCTTC. The chain is built from TRBV7-8 and TRBJ2-1; 9 nucleotides align to TRBD2. V trimming: 0 bases; J trimming: 9 bases; junction bases outside the gene matches: 6. Germline assignment: CDR1 SGHVS and CDR2 FQNEAQ. The CDR3 contains 15 residues.

V usage is TRBV5-4 and J usage is TRBJ2-7; 11 nucleotides line up with TRBD2. V trimming: 2 bases; J trimming: 6 bases; junction bases outside the gene matches: 16. The V gene's germline CDR1 is SGHNT and CDR2 YYREEE (reference sequence). The CDR3 sequence is 18 residues long. CDR3 bases: TGTGCCAGCAGCTTAAAGCCTAGCGGGGGGTTCGCGTCGGGCGAGCAGTACTTC. It yields the protein CASSLKPSGGFASGEQYF.

In its sample, this clone was seen once. This chain links TRBV5-1 with TRBJ2-5; 7 nucleotides line up with TRBD1. After removal of 5 bases from V and 3 bases from J, the junction contained 13 bases not matched to a gene. Looked up from germline, CDR1 is SGHRS and CDR2 is YFSETQ. The CDR3 spans 16 residues. DNA of the CDR3: TGCGCCAGCAGAGAGGGACAGATCTTTGAGGAAGAGACCCAGTACTTC. The encoded protein is CASREGQIFEEETQYF.

The chain carries TRBV28 and TRBJ1-1; D is ambiguous. Germline V gene sequence: CDR1 MDHEN, CDR2 SYDVKM. The CDR3 is 17 residues long. The V and J ends lost 3 bases and 0 bases respectively, with 17 bases between them. The CDR3 DNA sequence: TGTGCCAGCAGTTTCGATAGATTCAAAGCCATGAACACTGAAGCTTTCTTT. Amino acid sequence: CASSFDRFKAMNTEAFF.

The chain uses TRBV28 and TRBJ1-4; weak D call: TRBD1 (6 bases). Per the germline V gene, CDR1 is MDHEN and CDR2 is SYDVKM. Trimming took off 7 bases at V and 0 bases at J, with 21 bases between the two ends. This CDR3 is built from 18 residues. The CDR3 nucleotides are TGTGCCAGCAAGTTAGGAGCCGGGACATTTGCAACTAATGAAAAACTGTTTTTT. This gives the protein CASKLGAGTFATNEKLFF.

V usage is TRBV7-9 and J usage is TRBJ1-2; TRBD1 aligns across 9 bases. J lost 8 bases, V lost 0 bases, and 4 bases had no gene match. Germline CDR1 is SEHNR and CDR2 is FQNEAQ (reference sequence). CDR3 length: 14 amino acids. DNA for the CDR3: TGTGCCAGCAGCTTAGCGGGACAGGGATCCGGCTACACCTTC. Encoded protein: CASSLAGQGSGYTF.

The genes are TRBV5-6 and TRBJ1-5; D call uncertain. The CDR3 has 16 residues. Germline lookup yields CDR1 SGHDT and CDR2 YYEEEE. The ends were cut back, 2 bases at V and 1 base at J, with 13 bases in the middle. The CDR3 sequence is CASSFGKGVSNQPQHF. DNA for the CDR3: TGTGCCAGCAGCTTTGGAAAAGGAGTAAGCAATCAGCCCCAGCATTTT.

The rearrangement uses TRBV2 and TRBJ2-2; 7 nucleotides align to TRBD1. Trimming cost V 4 bases and J 7 bases; bases outside gene matches: 15. The CDR3 is 17 residues long. Germline V gene sequence: CDR1 SNHLY, CDR2 FYNNEI. CDR3 in amino acids: CASSGVGGESSGGELFF. For the CDR3, the DNA is TGTGCCAGCAGTGGAGTAGGGGGCGAATCCTCGGGCGGGGAGCTGTTTTTT.

The chain joins TRBV19 to TRBJ2-1; 11 bases are a match to TRBD2. From germline, CDR1 is LNHDA and CDR2 SQIVND (reference sequence). The CDR3 spans 15 residues. V shed 7 bases and J 9 bases; nucleotides not matched to a gene: 11. CDR3 sequence reads: CASTISGGAGVEQFF. CDR3 DNA: TGTGCCAGTACCATTAGCGGGGGGGCCGGTGTTGAGCAGTTCTTC.

The chain carries TRBV11-2 and TRBJ2-5; the match to TRBD1 covers 8 bases. Per the germline V gene, CDR1 is SGHAT and CDR2 is FQNNGV. The CDR3 is made up of 19 amino acids. V shed 4 bases and J 5 bases; nucleotides not matched to a gene: 21. The CDR3 coding sequence is TGTGCCAGCAGCTCCTACCCTGATGACAGGGGAATATTGGGTGAGACCCAGTACTTC. Its translation: CASSSYPDDRGILGETQYF.